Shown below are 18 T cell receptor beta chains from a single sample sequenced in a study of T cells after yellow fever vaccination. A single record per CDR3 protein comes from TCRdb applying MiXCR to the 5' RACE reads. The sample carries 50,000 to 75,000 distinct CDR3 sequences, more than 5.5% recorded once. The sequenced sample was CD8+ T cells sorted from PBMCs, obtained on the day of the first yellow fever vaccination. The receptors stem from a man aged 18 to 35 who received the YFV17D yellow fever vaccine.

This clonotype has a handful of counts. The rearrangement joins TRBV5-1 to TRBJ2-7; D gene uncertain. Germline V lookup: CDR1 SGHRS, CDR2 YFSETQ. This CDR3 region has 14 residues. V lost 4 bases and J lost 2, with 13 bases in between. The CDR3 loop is CASSPSPGPYEQYV. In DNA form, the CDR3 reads TGCGCCAGCAGCCCATCCCCCGGGCCCTACGAGCAGTACGTC.

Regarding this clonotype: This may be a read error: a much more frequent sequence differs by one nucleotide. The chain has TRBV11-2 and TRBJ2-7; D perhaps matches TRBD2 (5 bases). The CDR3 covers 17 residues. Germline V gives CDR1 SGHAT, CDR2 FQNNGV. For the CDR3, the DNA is TGTGCCACCAGCTCGGGGATGGGCCCATCTCCTAGCTACGAGCAGTACTTC. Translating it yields CATSSGMGPSPSYEQYF.

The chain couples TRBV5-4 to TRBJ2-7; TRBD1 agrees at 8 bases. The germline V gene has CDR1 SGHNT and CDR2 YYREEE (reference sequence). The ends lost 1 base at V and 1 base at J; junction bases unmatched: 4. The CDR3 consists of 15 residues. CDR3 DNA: TGTGCCAGCAGCTTGTCCGGACAGGGTTCCTACGAGCAGTACTTC. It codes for CASSLSGQGSYEQYF.

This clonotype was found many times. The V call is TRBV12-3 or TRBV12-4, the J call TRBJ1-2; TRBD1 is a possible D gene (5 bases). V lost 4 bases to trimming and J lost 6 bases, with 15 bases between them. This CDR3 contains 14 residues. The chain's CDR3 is CASSSEGTGNGYTF. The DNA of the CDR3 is TGTGCCAGCAGTTCGGAGGGGACGGGTAATGGCTACACCTTC.

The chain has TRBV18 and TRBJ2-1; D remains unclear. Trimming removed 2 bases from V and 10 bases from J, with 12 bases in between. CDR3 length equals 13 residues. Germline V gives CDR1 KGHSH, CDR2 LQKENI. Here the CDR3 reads CASSPGRAWEQFF. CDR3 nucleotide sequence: TGTGCCAGCTCACCAGGCCGGGCCTGGGAGCAGTTCTTC.

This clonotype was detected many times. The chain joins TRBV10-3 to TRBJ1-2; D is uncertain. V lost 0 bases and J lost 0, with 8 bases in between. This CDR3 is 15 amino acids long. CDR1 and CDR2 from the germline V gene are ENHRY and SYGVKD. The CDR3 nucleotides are TGTGCCATCAGTGAGTCGTTACTTTCTAACTATGGCTACACCTTC. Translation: CAISESLLSNYGYTF.

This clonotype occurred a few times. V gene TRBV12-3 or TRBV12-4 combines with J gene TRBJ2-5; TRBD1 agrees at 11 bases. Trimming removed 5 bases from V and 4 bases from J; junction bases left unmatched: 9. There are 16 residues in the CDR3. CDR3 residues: CASSPGTGGYPETQYF. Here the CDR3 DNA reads TGTGCCAGCAGTCCCGGGACAGGGGGTTACCCAGAGACCCAGTACTTC.

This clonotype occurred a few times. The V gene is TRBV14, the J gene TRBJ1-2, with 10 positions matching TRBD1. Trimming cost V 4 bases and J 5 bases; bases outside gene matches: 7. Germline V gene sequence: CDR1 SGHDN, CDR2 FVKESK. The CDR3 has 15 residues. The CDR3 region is CASSPAGTGVYGYTF. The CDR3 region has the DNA TGTGCCAGCAGCCCTGCCGGGACAGGGGTATATGGCTACACCTTC.

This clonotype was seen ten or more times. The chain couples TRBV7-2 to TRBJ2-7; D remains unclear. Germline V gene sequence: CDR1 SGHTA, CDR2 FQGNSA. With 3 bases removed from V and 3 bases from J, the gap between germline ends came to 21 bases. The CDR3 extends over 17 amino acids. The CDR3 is CASSFTQQRYLLYEQYF. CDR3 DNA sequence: TGTGCCAGCAGCTTTACCCAACAGCGCTATCTTCTCTACGAGCAGTACTTC.

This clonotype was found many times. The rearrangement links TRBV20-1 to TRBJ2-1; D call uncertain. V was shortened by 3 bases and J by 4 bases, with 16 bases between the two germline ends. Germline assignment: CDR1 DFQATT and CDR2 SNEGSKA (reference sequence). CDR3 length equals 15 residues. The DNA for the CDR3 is TGCAGTGCTAGGAAAGGAAGGGCAGCTTACAATGAGCAGTTCTTC. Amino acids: CSARKGRAAYNEQFF.

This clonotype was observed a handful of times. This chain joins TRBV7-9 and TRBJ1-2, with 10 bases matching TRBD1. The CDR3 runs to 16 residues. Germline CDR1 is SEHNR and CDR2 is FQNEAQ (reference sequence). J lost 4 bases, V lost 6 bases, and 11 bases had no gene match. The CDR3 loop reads CASRPTGGGEGYGYTF. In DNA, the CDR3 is TGTGCCAGCAGACCGACAGGGGGCGGGGAGGGCTATGGCTACACCTTC.

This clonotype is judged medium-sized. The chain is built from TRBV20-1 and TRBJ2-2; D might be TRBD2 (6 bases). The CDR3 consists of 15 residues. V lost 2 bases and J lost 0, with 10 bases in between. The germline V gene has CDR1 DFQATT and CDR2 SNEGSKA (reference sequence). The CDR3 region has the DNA TGCAGTGCTAGACTACGGGGGACGAACACCGGGGAGCTGTTTTTT. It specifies CSARLRGTNTGELFF.

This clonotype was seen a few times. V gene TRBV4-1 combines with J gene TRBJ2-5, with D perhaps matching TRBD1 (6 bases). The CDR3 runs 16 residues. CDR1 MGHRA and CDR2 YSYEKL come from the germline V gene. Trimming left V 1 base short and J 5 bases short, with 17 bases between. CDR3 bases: TGCGCCAGCAGCCAAGCGCCCCAGGGGCCGAGGGAGACCCAGTACTTC. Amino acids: CASSQAPQGPRETQYF.

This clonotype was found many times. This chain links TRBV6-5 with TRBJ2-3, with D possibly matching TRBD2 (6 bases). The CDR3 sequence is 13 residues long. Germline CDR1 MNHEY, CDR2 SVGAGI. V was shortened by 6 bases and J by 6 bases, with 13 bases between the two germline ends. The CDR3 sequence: CASRTGGVDTQYF. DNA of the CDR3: TGTGCCAGCAGGACCGGGGGAGTGGATACGCAGTATTTT.

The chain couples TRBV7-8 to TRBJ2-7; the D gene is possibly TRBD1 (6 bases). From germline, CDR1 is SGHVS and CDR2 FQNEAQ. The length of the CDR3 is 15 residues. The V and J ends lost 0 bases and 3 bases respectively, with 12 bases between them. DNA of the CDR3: TGTGCCAGCAGCTTAGCGTCAGGGGTCCACTACGAGCAGTACTTC. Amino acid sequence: CASSLASGVHYEQYF.

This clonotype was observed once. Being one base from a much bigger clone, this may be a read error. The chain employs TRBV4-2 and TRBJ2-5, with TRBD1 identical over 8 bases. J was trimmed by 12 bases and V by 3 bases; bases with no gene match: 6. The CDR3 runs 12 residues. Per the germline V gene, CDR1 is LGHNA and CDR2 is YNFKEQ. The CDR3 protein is CASSHDRGFKYF. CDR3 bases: TGTGCCAGCAGCCACGACAGGGGCTTCAAGTACTTC.

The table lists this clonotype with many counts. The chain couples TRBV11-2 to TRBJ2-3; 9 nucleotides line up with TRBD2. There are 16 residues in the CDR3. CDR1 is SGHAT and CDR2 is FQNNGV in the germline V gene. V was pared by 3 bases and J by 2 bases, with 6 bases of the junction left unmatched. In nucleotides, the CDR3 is TGTGCCAGCAGCTTCGGAGCGGGGGGATACACAGATACGCAGTATTTT. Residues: CASSFGAGGYTDTQYF.

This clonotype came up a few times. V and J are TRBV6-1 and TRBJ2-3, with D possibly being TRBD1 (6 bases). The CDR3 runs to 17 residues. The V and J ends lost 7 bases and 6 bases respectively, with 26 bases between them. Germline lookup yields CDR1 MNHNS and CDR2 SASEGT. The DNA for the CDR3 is TGTGCCAGCATCCAAACCCCAGGGGTACCAACGATGGATACGCAGTATTTT. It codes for CASIQTPGVPTMDTQYF.